The 5 T cell receptor beta chains listed next were all sequenced from one sample in a study of blood T cell repertoires in COVID-19. Produced via immunoSEQ multiplex PCR; TCRdb's table is partial and in-frame only. The table includes a few hundred thousand clones, roughly 88% detected once. The specimen was peripheral blood. The receptors stem from a woman under 40 with COVID-19, enrolled during active disease.

V usage is TRBV3-1 (or the pseudogene TRBV3-2) and J usage is TRBJ2-3, with 8 bases that match TRBD2. Losses at the gene ends were 1 base for V and 11 bases for J; bases not matched to a gene: 14. The CDR3 runs 16 residues. CDR1 LGHDT and CDR2 YNNKEL come from the germline V gene (reference sequence). The CDR3, as DNA: TGTGCCAGCAGCCAAGGGGAGGCGGGGGGACGATGGGTGCAGTATTTT. This sequence encodes CASSQGEAGGRWVQYF.

The count of this clone is one. The rearrangement uses TRBV7-9 and TRBJ2-4; no clear D gene. Germline CDR1 and CDR2: SEHNR and FQNEAQ (reference sequence). The CDR3 extends over 17 amino acids. Trimming removed 5 bases from V and 0 bases from J, with 17 bases in between. This CDR3 is CASSPSLWARAKNIQYF. CDR3 DNA: TGTGCCAGCAGCCCCTCCCTATGGGCCAGAGCCAAAAACATTCAGTACTTC.

The V and J genes are TRBV28 and TRBJ1-1; D unresolved. Deletions cut 2 bases from V and 11 bases from J, with 15 bases between. Per germline, CDR1 MDHEN and CDR2 SYDVKM. This CDR3 is built from 13 residues. The CDR3 spells CASSLGPRAEAFF. As DNA, the CDR3 is TGTGCCAGCAGTTTAGGGCCGCGGGCCGAGGCTTTCTTT.

The rearrangement uses TRBV5-6 and TRBJ1-3; D possibly corresponds to TRBD1 (5 bases). Per germline, CDR1 SGHDT and CDR2 YYEEEE. This CDR3 has 18 amino acids. The germline V and J ends were trimmed by 0 bases and 3 bases, with 19 bases remaining between them. DNA for the CDR3: TGTGCCAGCAGCTTGGTTTTCCCCCAGGGTCTACGTGGAAACACCATATATTTT. Encoded protein: CASSLVFPQGLRGNTIYF.

This clone was seen only once. V usage is TRBV6-5 and J usage is TRBJ1-2; D not resolved. V lost 0 bases, J lost 3 bases, and 8 bases lay in between. CDR1 is MNHEY and CDR2 is SVGAGI in the germline V gene. There are 14 residues in the CDR3. The CDR3 DNA reads as TGTGCCAGCAGTTACTCGTTCCGGGACTATGGCTACACCTTC. Residues: CASSYSFRDYGYTF.